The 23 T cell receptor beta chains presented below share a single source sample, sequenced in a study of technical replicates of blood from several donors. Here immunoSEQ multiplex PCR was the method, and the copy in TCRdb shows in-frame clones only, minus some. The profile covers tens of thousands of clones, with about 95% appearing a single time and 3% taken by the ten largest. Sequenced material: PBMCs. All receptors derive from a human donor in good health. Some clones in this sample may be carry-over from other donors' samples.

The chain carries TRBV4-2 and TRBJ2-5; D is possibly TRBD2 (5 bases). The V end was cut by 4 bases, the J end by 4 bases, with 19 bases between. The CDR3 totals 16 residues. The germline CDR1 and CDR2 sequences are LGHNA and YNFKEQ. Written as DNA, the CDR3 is TGTGCCAGCAGCCGAGACCTTAGCGTCGTGACAGAGACCCAGTACTTC. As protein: CASSRDLSVVTETQYF.

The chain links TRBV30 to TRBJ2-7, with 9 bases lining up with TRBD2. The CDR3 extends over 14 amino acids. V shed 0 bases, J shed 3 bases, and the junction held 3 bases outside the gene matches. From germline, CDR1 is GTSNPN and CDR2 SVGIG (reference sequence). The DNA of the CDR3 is TGTGCCTGGAGTGTGGGTAGCGGGAGCTACGAGCAGTACTTC. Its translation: CAWSVGSGSYEQYF.

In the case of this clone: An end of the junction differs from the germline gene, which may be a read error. The CDR3 loop reads CASGFTGNTEAFF. The CDR3, as DNA: TGTGCCAGCGGCTTCACCGGGAACACTGAAGCTTTCTTT. The V gene is TRBV5-5, the J gene TRBJ1-1, with unresolved D. The CDR3 consists of 13 residues. Germline V lookup: CDR1 SGHKS, CDR2 YYEKEE (reference sequence).

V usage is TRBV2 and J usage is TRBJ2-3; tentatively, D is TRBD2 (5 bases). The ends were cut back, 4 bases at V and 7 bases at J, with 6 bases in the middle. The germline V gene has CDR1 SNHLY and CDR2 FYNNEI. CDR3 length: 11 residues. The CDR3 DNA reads TGTGCCAGCAGTGCGGGAAATACGCAGTATTTT. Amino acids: CASSAGNTQYF.

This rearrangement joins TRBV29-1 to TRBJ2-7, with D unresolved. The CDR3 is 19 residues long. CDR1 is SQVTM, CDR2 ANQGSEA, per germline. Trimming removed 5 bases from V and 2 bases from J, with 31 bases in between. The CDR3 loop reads CSVPHRRPVPTILTYEQYF. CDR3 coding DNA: TGCAGCGTTCCACACCGGAGACCGGTCCCGACGATATTAACCTACGAGCAGTACTTC.

The CDR3, as DNA: TGCGCCAGCATGCGGGGCCTGGACACTGAAGCTTTCTTT. Protein sequence: CASMRGLDTEAFF. This chain connects TRBV5-1 to TRBJ1-1; possibly TRBD1 for D (5 bases). Per germline, CDR1 SGHRS and CDR2 YFSETQ. This CDR3 has 13 residues. Trimming took off 6 bases at V and 3 bases at J, with 12 bases between the two ends.

CDR3 loop: CASSEQGGSPLHF. The DNA of the CDR3 is TGTGCCAGCAGTGAACAGGGGGGTTCACCCCTCCACTTT. The chain carries TRBV6-4 and TRBJ1-6; TRBD1 matches at 8 bases. This CDR3 has 13 amino acids. Germline V gene lookup returns CDR1 MRHNA and CDR2 SNTAGT. The V and J ends lost 3 bases and 9 bases, in that order; junction bases with no gene match: 1.

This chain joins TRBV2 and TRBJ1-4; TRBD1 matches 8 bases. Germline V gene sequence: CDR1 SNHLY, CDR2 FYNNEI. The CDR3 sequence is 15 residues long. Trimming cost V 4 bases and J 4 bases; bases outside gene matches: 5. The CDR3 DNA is TGTGCCAGCAGTGTTCGACAGGGGAGTAATGAAAAACTGTTTTTT. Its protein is CASSVRQGSNEKLFF. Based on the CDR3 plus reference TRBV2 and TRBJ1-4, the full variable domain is EPEVTQTPSHQVTQMGQEVILRCVPISNHLYFYWYRQILGQKVEFLVSFYNNEISEKSEIFDDQFSVERPDGSNFTLKIRSTKLEDSAMYFCASSVRQGSNEKLFFGSGTQLSVL.

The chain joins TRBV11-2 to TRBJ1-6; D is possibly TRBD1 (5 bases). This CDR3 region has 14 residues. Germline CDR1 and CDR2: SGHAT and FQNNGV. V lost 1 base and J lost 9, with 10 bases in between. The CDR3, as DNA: TGTGCCAGCAGCTTAGCGACAGAGGTTTCACCCCTCCACTTT. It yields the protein CASSLATEVSPLHF.

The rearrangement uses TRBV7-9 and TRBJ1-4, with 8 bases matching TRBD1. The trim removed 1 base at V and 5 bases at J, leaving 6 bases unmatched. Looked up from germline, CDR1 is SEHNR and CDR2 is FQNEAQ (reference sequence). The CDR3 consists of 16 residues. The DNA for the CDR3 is TGTGCCAGCAGCTTAGTCACAGGGGGAGGCAATGAAAAACTGTTTTTT. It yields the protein CASSLVTGGGNEKLFF.

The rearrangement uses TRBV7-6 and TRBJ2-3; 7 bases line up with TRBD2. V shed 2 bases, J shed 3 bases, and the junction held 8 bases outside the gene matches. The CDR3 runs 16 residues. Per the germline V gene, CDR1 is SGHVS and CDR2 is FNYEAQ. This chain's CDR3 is CASSLMAGERTDTQYF. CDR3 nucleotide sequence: TGTGCCAGCAGCTTAATGGCGGGAGAGCGGACAGATACGCAGTATTTT.

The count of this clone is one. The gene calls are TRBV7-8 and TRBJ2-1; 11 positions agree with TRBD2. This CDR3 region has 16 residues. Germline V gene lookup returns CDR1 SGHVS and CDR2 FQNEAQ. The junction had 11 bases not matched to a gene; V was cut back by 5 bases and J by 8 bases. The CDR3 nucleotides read TGTGCCAGCAGCCCGGCGGGGCTAGCGGGGGGCCATGAGCAGTTCTTC. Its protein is CASSPAGLAGGHEQFF.

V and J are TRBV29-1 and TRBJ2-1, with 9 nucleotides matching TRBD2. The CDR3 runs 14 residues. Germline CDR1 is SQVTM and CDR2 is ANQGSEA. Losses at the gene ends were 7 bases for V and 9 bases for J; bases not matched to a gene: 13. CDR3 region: CSGNVGLAAFEQFF. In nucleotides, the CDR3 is TGCAGCGGAAACGTGGGACTAGCAGCCTTTGAGCAGTTCTTC.

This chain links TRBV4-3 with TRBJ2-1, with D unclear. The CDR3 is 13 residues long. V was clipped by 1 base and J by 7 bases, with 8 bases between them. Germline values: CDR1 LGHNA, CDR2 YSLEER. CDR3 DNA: TGCGCCAGCAGCCAAGCCTTAGAGAATGAGCAGTTCTTC. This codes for CASSQALENEQFF.

The CDR3 region has the DNA TGTGCCAGCAGTTCGGCGGATGGGGAGGGCGGCTACACCTTC. It is translated as CASSSADGEGGYTF. The V and J genes are TRBV27 and TRBJ1-2; D remains unclear. Trimming took off 4 bases at V and 8 bases at J, with 17 bases between the two ends. The CDR3 contains 14 residues. Germline V gene data show CDR1 as MNHEY and CDR2 as SMNVEV (reference sequence).

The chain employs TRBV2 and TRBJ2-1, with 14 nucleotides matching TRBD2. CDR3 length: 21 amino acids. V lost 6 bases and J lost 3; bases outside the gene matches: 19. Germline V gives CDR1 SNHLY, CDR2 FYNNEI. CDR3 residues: CASSSLGLAGAFRYNYNEQFF. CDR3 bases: TGTGCCAGCAGCTCTCTGGGACTAGCGGGAGCCTTTCGGTATAACTACAATGAGCAGTTCTTC.

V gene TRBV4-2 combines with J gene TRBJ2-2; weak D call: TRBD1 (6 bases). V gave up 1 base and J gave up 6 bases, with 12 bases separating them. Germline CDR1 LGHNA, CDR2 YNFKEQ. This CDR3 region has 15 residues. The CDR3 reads CASSQAAGDAGELFF. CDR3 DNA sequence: TGTGCCAGCAGCCAAGCCGCAGGGGACGCCGGGGAGCTGTTTTTT.

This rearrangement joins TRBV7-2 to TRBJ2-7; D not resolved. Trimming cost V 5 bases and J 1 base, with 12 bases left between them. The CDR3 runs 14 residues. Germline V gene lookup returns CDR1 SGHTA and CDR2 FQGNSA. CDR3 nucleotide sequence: TGTGCCAGCAGCCCTCCCGGTCGGTCCTACGAGCAGTACTTC. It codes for CASSPPGRSYEQYF.

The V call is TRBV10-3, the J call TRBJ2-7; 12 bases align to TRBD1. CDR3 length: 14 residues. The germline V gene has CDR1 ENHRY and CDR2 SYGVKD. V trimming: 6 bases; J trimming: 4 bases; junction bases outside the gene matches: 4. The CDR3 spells CAISPGQGAYEQYF. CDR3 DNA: TGTGCCATCAGCCCGGGACAGGGGGCATACGAGCAGTACTTC.

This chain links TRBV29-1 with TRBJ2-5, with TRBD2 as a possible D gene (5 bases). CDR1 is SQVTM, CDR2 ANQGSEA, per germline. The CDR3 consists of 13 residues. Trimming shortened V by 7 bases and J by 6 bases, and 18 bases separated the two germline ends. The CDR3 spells CSESGLMGKTQYF. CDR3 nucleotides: TGCAGCGAGAGCGGCCTGATGGGAAAGACCCAGTACTTC.

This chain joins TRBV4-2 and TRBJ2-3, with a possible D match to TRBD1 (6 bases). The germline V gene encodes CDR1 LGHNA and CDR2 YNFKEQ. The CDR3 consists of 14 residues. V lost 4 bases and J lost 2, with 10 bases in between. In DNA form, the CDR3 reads TGTGCCAGCAGCCCAGGGGTAATCACAGATACGCAGTATTTT. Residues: CASSPGVITDTQYF.

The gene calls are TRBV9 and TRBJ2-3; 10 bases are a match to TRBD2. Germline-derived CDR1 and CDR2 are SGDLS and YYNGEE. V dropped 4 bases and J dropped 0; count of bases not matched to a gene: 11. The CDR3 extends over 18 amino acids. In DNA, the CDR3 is TGTGCCAGCAGCCCTAGGCTAGCGGGGGAGAGAAGCACAGATACGCAGTATTTT. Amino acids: CASSPRLAGERSTDTQYF.

The DNA for the CDR3 is TGTGCCAGCTCTGGGCTAGCCCAAGGAGATACGCAGTATTTT. This translates into CASSGLAQGDTQYF. The gene calls are TRBV18 and TRBJ2-3, with D tentatively TRBD2 (5 bases). The CDR3 covers 14 residues. Looked up from germline, CDR1 is KGHSH and CDR2 is LQKENI. V was pared by 6 bases and J by 5 bases, with 15 bases between.